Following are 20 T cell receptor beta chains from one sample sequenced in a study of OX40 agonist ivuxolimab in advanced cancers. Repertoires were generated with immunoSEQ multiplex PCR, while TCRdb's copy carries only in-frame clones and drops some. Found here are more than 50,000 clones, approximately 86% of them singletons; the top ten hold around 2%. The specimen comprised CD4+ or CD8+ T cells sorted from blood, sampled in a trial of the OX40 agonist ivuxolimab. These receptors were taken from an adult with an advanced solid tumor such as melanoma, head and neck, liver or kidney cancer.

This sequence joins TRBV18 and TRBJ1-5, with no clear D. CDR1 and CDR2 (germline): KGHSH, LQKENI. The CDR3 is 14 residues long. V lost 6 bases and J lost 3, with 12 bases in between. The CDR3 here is CASSRSGFNQPQHF. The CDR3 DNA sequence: TGTGCCAGCTCCCGATCGGGTTTCAATCAGCCCCAGCATTTT.

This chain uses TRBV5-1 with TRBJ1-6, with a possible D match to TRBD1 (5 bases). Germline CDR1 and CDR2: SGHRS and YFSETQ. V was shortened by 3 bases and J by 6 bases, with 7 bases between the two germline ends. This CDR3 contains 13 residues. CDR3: CASSWDGNSPLHF. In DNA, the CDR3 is TGCGCCAGCAGCTGGGACGGTAATTCACCCCTCCACTTT.

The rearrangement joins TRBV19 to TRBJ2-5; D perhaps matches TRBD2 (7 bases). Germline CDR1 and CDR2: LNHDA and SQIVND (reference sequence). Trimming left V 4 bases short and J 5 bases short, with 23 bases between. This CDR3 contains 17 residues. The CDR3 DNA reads TGTGCCAGTAGTACCATAGGGGGGACTGGCGGGGGTGAGACCCAGTACTTC. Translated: CASSTIGGTGGGETQYF. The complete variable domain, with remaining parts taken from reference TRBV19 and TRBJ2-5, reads DGGITQSPKYLFRKEGQNVTLSCEQNLNHDAMYWYRQDPGQGLRLIYYSQIVNDFQKGDIAEGYSVSREKKESFPLTVTSAQKNPTAFYLCASSTIGGTGGGETQYFGPGTRLLVL.

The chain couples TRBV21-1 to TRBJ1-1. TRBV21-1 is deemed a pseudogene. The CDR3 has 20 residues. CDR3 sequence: CASSLPILSGAKGWNTEAFF. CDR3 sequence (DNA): TGTGCCAGCAGCTTACCTATCCTTTCCGGGGCTAAAGGGTGGAACACTGAAGCTTTCTTT.

CDR3 protein: CASSDLDRMNTEAFF. CDR3 DNA: TGTGCCAGCAGTGACCTGGACAGGATGAACACTGAAGCTTTCTTT. The V and J genes are TRBV6-1 and TRBJ1-1; 7 nucleotides align to TRBD1. Looked up from germline, CDR1 is MNHNS and CDR2 is SASEGT. This CDR3 spans 15 amino acids. J was trimmed by 0 bases and V by 3 bases; bases with no gene match: 4.

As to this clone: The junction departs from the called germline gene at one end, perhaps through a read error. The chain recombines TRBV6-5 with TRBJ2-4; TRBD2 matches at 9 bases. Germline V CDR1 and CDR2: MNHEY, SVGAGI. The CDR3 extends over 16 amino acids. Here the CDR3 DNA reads TGTGCCAGCAGTTACTCTGGGGGACTAGCCCAAAACATTCAGTACTTC. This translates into CASSYSGGLAQNIQYF.

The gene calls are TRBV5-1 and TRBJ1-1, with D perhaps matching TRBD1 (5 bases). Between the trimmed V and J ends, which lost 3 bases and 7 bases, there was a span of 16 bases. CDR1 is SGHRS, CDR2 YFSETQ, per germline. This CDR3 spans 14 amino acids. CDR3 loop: CASSSAAGLDEAFF. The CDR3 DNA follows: TGCGCCAGCAGCTCCGCGGCAGGGCTAGATGAAGCTTTCTTT. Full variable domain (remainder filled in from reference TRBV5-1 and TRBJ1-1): KAGVTQTPRYLIKTRGQQVTLSCSPISGHRSVSWYQQTPGQGLQFLFEYFSETQRNKGNFPGRFSGRQFSNSRSEMNVSTLELGDSALYLCASSSAAGLDEAFFGQGTRLTVV.

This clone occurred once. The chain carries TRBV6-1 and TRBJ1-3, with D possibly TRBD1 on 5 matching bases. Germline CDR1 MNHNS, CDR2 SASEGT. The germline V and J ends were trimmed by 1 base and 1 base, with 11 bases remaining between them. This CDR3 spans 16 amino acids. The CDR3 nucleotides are TGTGCCAGCAGTGAAGGTTACAGGTCTTCTGGAAACACCATATATTTT. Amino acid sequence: CASSEGYRSSGNTIYF.

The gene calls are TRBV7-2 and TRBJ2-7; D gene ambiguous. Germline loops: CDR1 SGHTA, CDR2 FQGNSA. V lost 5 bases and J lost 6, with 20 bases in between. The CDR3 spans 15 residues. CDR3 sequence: CASSKSSVYELEQYF. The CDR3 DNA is TGTGCCAGCAGCAAAAGTTCCGTATATGAACTCGAGCAGTACTTC.

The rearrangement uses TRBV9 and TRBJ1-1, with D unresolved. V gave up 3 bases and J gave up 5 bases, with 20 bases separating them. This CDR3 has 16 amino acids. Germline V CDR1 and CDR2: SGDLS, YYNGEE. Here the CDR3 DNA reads TGTGCCAGCAGCGCCTTGTTACGGAGGGATCTGACTGAAGCTTTCTTT. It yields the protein CASSALLRRDLTEAFF. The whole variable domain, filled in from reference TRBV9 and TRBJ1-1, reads DSGVTQTPKHLITATGQRVTLRCSPRSGDLSVYWYQQSLDQGLQFLIQYYNGEERAKGNILERFSAQQFPDLHSELNLSSLELGDSALYFCASSALLRRDLTEAFFGQGTRLTVV.

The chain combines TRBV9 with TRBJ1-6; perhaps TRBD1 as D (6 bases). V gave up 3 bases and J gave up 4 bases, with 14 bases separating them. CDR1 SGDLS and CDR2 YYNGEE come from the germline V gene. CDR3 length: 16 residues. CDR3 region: CASSEEGTRYNSPLHF. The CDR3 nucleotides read TGTGCCAGCAGCGAGGAGGGGACAAGGTATAATTCACCCCTCCACTTT.

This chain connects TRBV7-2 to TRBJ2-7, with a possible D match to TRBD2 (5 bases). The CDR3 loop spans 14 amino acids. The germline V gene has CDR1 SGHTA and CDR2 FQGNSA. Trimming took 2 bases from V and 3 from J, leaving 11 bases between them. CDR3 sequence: CASSLPPRDYEQYF. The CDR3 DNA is TGTGCCAGCAGCTTACCCCCTCGGGACTACGAGCAGTACTTC.

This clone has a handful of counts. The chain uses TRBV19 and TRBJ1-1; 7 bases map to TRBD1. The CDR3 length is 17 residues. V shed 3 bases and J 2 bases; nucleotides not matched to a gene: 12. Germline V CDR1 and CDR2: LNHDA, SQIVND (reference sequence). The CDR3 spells CASSIPPSGTANTEAFF. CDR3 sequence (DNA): TGTGCCAGTAGTATCCCCCCAAGTGGGACAGCAAACACTGAAGCTTTCTTT.

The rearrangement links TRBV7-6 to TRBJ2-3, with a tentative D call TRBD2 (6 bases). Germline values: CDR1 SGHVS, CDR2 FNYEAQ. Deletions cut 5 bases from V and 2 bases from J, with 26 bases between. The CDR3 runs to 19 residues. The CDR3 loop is CASSKNPPRNSGSTDTQYF. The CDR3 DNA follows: TGTGCCAGCAGCAAAAACCCCCCCCGCAATAGCGGATCCACAGATACGCAGTATTTT.

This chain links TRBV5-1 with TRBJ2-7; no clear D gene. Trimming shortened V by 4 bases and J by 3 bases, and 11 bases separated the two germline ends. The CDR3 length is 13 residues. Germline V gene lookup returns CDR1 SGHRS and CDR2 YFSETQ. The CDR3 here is CASSQEVVYEQYF. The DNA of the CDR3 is TGCGCCAGCAGCCAAGAAGTAGTCTACGAGCAGTACTTC.

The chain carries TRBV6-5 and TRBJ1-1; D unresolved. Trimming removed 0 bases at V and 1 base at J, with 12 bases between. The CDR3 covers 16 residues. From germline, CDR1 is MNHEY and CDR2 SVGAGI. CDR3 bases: TGTGCCAGCAGTTACTCCTCAGGTAGGCGGAACACTGAAGCTTTCTTT. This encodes CASSYSSGRRNTEAFF.

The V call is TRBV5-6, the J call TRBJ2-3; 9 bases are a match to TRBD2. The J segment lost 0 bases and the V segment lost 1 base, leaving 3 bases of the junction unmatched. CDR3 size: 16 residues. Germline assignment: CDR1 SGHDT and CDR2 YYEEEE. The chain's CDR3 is CASSLSLAGSTDTQYF. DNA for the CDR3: TGTGCCAGCAGCTTGAGCCTAGCGGGGAGCACAGATACGCAGTATTTT. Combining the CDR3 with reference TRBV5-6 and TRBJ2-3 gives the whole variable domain DAGVTQSPTHLIKTRGQQVTLRCSPKSGHDTVSWYQQALGQGPQFIFQYYEEEERQRGNFPDRFSGHQFPNYSSELNVNALLLGDSALYLCASSLSLAGSTDTQYFGPGTRLTVL.

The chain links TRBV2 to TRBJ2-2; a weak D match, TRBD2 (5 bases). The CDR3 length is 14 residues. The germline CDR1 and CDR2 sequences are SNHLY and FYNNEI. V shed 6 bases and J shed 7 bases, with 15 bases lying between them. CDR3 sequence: CASRRVLIGGELFF. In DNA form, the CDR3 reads TGTGCCAGCAGGAGGGTCCTTATCGGCGGGGAGCTGTTTTTT.

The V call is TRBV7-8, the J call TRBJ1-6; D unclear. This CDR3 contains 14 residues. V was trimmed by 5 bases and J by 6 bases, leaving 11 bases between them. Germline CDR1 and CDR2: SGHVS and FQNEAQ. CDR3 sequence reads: CASSPRSGNSPLHF. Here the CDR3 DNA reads TGTGCCAGCAGCCCAAGGAGCGGTAATTCACCCCTCCACTTT.

CDR3 nucleotide sequence: TGTGCCAGCAGGAAAGACGCAGGGGGACGTAATTCACCCCTCCACTTT. This gives the protein CASRKDAGGRNSPLHF. V gene TRBV7-2 combines with J gene TRBJ1-6; 7 bases map to TRBD1. The CDR3 loop spans 16 amino acids. Germline V gene data show CDR1 as SGHTA and CDR2 as FQGNSA. V lost 6 bases to trimming and J lost 6 bases; unmatched junction nucleotides: 11.